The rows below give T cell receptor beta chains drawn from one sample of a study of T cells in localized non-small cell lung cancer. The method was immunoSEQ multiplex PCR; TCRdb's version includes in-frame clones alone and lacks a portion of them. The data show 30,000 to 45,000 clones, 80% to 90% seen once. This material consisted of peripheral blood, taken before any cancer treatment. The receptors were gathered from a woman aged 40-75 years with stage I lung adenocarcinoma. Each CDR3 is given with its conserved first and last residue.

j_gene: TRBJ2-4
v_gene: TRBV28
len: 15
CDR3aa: CASSLWGLAKNIQYF

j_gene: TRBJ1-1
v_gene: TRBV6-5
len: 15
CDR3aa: CASSYFTGGNTEAFF

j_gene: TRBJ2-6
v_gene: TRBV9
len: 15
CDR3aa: CASSVIGAGANVLTF

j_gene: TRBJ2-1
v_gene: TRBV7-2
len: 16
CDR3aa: CASRRGALAGFGEQFF

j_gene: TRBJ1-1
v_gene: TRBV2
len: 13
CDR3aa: CASSEVGAGDAFF

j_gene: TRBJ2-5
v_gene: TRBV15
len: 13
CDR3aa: CATSRDIGETQYF

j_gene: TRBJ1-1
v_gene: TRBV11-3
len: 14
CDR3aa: CASSLGGDNTEAFF

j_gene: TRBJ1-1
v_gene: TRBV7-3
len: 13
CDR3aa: CASSLDLNTEAFF

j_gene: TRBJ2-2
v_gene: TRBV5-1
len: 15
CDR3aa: CASSPTGGTGGELFF

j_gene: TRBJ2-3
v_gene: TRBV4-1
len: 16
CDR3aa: CASSQGASAGRDTQYF

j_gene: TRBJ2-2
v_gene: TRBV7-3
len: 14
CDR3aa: CASSWGANTGELFF

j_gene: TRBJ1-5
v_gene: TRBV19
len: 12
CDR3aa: CASSRGNQPQHF

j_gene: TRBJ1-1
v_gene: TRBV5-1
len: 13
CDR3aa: CASIETSGTEAFF

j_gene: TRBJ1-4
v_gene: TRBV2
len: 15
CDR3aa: CASSEIGSRTEKLFF

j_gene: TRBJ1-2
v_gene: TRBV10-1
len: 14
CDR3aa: CASRLDGANYGYTF

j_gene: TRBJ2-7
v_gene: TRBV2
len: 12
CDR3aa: CASSQSTYEQYF

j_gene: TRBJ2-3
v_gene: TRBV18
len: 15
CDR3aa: CASSPTPGNTDTQYF

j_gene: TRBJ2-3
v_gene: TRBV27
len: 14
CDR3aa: CASSLLAVTDTQYF

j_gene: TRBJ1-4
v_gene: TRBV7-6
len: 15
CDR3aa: CASSLGTVTNEKLFF

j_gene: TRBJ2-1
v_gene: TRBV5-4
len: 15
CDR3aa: CASSLAVSAPNEQFF

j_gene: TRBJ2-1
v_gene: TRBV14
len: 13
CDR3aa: CASGQGASNEQFF

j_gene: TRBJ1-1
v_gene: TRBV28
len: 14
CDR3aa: CASSWGRGNTEAFF

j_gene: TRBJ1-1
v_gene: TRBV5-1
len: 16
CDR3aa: CASSPGVQTRQFEAFF

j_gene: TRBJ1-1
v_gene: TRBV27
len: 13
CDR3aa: CASSWTGNTEAFF

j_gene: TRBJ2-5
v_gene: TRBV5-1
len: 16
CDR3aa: CASSLGSGLLQETQYF

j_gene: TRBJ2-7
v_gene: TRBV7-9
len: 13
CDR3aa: CASSLDGFGEQYF

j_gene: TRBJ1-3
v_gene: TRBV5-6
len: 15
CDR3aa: CASSLHQVSGNTIYF

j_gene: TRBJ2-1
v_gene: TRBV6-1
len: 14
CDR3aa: CASRQGISYNEQFF

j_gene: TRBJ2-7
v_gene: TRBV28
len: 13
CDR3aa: CASSLDRAYEQYF

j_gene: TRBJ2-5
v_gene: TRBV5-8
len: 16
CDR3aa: CASSPGRASGRETQYF

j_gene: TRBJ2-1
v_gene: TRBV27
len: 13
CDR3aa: CASWEVGVNEQFF

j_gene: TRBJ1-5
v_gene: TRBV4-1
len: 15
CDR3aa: CASSQGQGGHQPQHF

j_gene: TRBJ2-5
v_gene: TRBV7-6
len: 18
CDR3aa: CASSPQLTSGVEGETQYF

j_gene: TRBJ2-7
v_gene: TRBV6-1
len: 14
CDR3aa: CASSSTGTVYEQYF

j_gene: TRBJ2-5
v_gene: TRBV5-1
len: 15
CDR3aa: CASSLASSGSETQYF

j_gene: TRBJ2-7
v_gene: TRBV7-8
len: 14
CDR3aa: CASSLAANSYEQYF

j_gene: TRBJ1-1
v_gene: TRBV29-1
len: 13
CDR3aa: CSVGGQGGAEAFF

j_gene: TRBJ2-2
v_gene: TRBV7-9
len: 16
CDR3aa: CASSFKQGANTGELFF

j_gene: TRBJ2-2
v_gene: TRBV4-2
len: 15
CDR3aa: CASSPGTGFTGELFF

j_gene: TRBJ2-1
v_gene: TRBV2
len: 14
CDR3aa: CATANRELNNEQFF

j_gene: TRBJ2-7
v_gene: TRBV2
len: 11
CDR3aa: CASSEALQAHF

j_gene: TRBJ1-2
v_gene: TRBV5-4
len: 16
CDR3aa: CASSLGDSSLGYGYTF

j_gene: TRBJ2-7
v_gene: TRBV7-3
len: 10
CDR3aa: CATGAREQYF

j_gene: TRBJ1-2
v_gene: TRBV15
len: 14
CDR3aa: CATSRETSNYGYTF

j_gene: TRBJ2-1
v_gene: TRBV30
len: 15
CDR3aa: CAWIRGDRAYNEQFF

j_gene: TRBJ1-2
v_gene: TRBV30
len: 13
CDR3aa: CAYTDRAPYGYTF

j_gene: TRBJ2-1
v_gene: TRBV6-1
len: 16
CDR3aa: CASSESSGSSYNEQFF

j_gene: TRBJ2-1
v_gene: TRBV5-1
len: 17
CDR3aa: CASSQMGTGSRIHEQFF

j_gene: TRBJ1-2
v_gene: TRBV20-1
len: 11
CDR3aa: CSATGNYGYTF

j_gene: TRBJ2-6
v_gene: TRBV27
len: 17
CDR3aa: CASRAGQGAAGANVLTF

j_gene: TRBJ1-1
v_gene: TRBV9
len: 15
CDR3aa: CATRRGAGMNTEAFF

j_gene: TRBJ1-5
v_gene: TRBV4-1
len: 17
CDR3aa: CASSQTGARYSNQPQHF

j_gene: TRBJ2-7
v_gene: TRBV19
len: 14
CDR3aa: CATATRGGNYEQYF

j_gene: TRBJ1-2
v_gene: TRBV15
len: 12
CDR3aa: CATRGSGNGYTF

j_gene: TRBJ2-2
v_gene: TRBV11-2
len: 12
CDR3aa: CASSLDTGELFF

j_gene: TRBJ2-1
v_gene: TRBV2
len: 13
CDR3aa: CASNPDRDNEQFF

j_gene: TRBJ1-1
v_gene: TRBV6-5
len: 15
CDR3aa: CASSYSYRGGFQDFF

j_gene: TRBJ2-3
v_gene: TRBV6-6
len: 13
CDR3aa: CASTDGSTDTQYF

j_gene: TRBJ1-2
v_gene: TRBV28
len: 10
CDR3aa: CASSLNGYTF